This T cell receptor (beta chain) originates from a study of blood T cell repertoires in COVID-19. In the authors' methods: By means of reference gene primer amplification, nucleated cell counts were estimated. Repertoires were generated with immunoSEQ multiplex PCR, while TCRdb's copy carries only in-frame clones and drops some. The V and J calls and the clone size are those of that table, but D and trimming were determined from the DNA. There are over 200,000 clones in the sample; roughly 76% occur only once, and 5.1% lies in the top ten. This CDR3 has 15 amino acids. Trimming at V came to 5 bases and at J to 1 base, leaving 7 bases not matched to a gene. Germline V gene lookup returns CDR1 SEHNR and CDR2 FQNEAQ (reference sequence).

This sequence was found in a human donor in a cohort sampled during active COVID-19. The V and J genes are TRBV7-9 and TRBJ1-1; the match to TRBD1 covers 7 bases. The source material was peripheral blood. The CDR3 here is CASSPQTGKNTEAFF. The DNA of the CDR3 is TGTGCCAGCAGCCCCCAGACAGGGAAGAACACTGAAGCTTTCTTT.